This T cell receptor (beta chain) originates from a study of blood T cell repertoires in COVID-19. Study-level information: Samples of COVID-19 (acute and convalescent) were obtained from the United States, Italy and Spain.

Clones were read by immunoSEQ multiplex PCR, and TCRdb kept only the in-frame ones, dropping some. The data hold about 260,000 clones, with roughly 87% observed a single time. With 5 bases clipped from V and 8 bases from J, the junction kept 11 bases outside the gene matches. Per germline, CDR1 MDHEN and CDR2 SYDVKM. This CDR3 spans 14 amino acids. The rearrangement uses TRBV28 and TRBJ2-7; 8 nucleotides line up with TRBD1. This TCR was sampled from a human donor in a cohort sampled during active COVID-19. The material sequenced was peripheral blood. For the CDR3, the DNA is TGTGCCAGCAGTCCGCCGGGACAGGTTTTACAGCAGTACTTC. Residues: CASSPPGQVLQQYF. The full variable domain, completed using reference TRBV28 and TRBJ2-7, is DVKVTQSSRYLVKRTGEKVFLECVQDMDHENMFWYRQDPGLGLRLIYFSYDVKMKEKGDIPEGYSVSREKKERFSLILESASTNQTSMYLCASSPPGQVLQQYFGPGTRLTVT.